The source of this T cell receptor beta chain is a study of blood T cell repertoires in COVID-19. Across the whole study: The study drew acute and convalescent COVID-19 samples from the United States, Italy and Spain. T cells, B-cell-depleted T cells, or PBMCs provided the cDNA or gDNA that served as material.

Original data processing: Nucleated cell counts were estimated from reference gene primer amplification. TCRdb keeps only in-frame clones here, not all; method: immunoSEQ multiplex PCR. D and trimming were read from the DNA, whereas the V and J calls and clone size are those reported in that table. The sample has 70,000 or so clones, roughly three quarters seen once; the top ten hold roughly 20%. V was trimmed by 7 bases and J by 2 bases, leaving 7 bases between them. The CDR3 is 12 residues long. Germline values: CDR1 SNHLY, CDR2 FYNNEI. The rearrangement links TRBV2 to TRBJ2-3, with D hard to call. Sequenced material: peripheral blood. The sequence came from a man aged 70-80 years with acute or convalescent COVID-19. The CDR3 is CASTYSTDTQYF. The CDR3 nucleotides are TGTGCCAGCACCTACTCCACAGATACGCAGTATTTT.